This paragraph covers one TCR beta chain sequence. These data belong to a study of blood T cell repertoires in COVID-19. Produced via immunoSEQ multiplex PCR; TCRdb's table is partial and in-frame only. The table lists over 85,000 clones, around nine tenths of them singletons. The CDR3 runs to 12 residues. Germline assignment: CDR1 ENHRY and CDR2 SYGVKD. Seattle enrolled patients during active infection and tracked them longitudinally. The sequence came from a human donor with COVID-19, enrolled during active disease. The donor label of this sample is uncertain. The material sequenced was peripheral blood. The gene calls are TRBV10-3 and TRBJ2-7, with 8 bases fitting TRBD1. CDR3 residues: CGVGQGSYEQYF. The CDR3 bases are TGTGGAGTTGGACAGGGCTCCTACGAGCAGTACTTC.